The clone carrying this T cell receptor beta chain was seen once. What it binds is unknown. The protocol was immunoSEQ multiplex PCR, while the TCRdb copy is restricted to in-frame clones and leaves out a portion. This sample has fewer than 10,000 clones, with 80% to 95% found just once. This entry belongs to a study of PD-1 blockade in classical Hodgkin lymphoma. Points from the study as a whole: Causes of the repertoire differences remain undefined, possibly disease activity or prior therapy. In newly diagnosed patients, baseline TCR diversity was reportedly below that of healthy donors.

Stated time point: newly diagnosed, previously untreated cHL patient sample. The investigators isolated CD8+ T cells from thawed PBMCs using magnetic negative selection. The CDR3 length is 11 residues. CDR1 and CDR2 from the germline V gene are SQVTM and ANQGSEA. V dropped 7 bases and J dropped 7; count of bases not matched to a gene: 4. V usage is TRBV29-1 and J usage is TRBJ1-1; 9 nucleotides match TRBD1. This TCR was sampled from a human donor with classical Hodgkin lymphoma. Sample: CD8+ T cells from blood. CDR3 nucleotide sequence: TGCAGCGGGACAGGGGCCAGTGAAGCTTTCTTT. Protein product: CSGTGASEAFF.